This T cell receptor (beta chain) was identified in a study of T cells in localized non-small cell lung cancer. This clone was counted once. Sequenced by immunoSEQ multiplex PCR; TCRdb stores in-frame clones only, minus some. The data contain roughly 26,000 clones, 81% of them singletons. The V end was cut by 7 bases, the J end by 2 bases, with 15 bases between. This CDR3 contains 15 residues. Germline CDR1 is MNHEY and CDR2 is SVGAGI. The chain has TRBV6-5 and TRBJ2-1, with a weak D call TRBD2 (6 bases). The source was peripheral blood, collected before any cancer treatment. The receptor's source is a man between 35 and 75 years old with stage III squamous cell lung carcinoma. The chain's CDR3 is CASTPLGGTYNEQFF. CDR3 DNA: TGTGCCAGCACCCCATTGGGGGGAACCTACAATGAGCAGTTCTTC.